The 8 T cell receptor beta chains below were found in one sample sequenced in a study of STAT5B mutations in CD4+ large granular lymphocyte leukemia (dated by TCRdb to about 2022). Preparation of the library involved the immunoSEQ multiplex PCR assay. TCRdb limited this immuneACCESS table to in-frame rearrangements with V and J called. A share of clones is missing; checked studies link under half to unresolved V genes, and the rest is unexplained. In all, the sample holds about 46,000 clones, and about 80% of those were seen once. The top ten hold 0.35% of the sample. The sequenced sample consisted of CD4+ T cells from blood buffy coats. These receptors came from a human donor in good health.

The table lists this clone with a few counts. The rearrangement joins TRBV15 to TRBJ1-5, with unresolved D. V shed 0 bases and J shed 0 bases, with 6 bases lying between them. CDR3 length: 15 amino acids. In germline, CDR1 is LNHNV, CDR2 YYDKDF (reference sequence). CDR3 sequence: CATSREGSSNQPQHF. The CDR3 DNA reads TGTGCCACCAGCAGAGAGGGCAGTAGCAATCAGCCCCAGCATTTT.

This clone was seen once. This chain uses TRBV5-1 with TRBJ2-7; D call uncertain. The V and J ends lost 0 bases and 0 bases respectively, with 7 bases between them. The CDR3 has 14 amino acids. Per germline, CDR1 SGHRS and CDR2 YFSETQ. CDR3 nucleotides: TGCGCCAGCAGCTTGGTGGAAAGCTCCTACGAGCAGTACTTC. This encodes CASSLVESSYEQYF. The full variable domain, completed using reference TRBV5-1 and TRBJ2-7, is KAGVTQTPRYLIKTRGQQVTLSCSPISGHRSVSWYQQTPGQGLQFLFEYFSETQRNKGNFPGRFSGRQFSNSRSEMNVSTLELGDSALYLCASSLVESSYEQYFGPGTRLTVT.

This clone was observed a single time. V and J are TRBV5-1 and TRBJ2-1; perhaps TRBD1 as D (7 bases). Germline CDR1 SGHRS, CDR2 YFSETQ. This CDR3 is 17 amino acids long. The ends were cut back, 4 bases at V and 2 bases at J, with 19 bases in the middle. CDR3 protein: CASSMPWRDRAYNEQFF. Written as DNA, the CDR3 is TGCGCCAGCAGCATGCCCTGGCGGGACAGAGCCTACAATGAGCAGTTCTTC.

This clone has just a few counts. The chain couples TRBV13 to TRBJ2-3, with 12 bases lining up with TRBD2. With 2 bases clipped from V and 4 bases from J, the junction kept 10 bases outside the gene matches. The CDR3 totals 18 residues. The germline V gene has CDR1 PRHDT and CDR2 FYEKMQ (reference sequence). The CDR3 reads CASSLYYTGLAGPDTQYF. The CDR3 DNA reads TGTGCCAGCAGCTTATATTATACGGGACTAGCGGGCCCAGATACGCAGTATTTT.

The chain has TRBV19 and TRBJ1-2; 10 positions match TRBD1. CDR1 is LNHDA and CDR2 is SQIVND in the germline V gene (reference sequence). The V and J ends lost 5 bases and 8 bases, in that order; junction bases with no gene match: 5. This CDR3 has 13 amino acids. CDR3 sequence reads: CASSPVTGGGYTF. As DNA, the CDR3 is TGTGCCAGTAGTCCAGTGACAGGGGGCGGCTACACCTTC.

CDR3 amino acids: CASSYSDRVGSPLHF. The CDR3 DNA follows: TGTGCCAGCAGTTACTCTGACAGGGTGGGGTCACCCCTCCACTTT. J is TRBJ1-6 and V is TRBV6-5; 7 nucleotides match TRBD1. J lost 10 bases, V lost 0 bases, and 6 bases had no gene match. The CDR3 length is 15 residues. Looked up from germline, CDR1 is MNHEY and CDR2 is SVGAGI.

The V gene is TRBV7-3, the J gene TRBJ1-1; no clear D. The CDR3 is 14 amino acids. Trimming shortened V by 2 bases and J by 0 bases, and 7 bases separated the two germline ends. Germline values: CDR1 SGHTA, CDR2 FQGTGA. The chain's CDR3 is CASSLRGMNTEAFF. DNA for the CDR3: TGTGCCAGCAGCTTACGGGGTATGAACACTGAAGCTTTCTTT.

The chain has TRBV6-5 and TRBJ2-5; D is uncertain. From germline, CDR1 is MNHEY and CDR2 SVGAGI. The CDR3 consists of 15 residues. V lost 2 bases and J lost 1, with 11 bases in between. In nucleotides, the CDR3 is TGTGCCAGCAGTTACGCGGCGGTTACCCAAGAGACCCAGTACTTC. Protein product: CASSYAAVTQETQYF.